Reported below is one T cell receptor beta chain. Its specificity is unknown. This entry belongs to a study of OX40 agonist ivuxolimab in advanced cancers. Study conclusions and caveats: There was clonal expansion of CD4+ and CD8+ blood T cells by week 6 at 0.1 to 3.0 mg/kg.

Sequenced by immunoSEQ multiplex PCR; TCRdb stores in-frame clones only, minus some. Here the sample spans about 46,000 clones, about 88% being singletons. The CDR3 is made up of 13 amino acids. Trimming removed 4 bases from V and 3 bases from J, with 10 bases in between. The germline CDR1 and CDR2 sequences are SNHLY and FYNNEI. The receptor was derived from an adult with an advanced solid tumor such as melanoma, head and neck, liver or kidney cancer. The sequenced sample was CD4+ or CD8+ T cells sorted from blood, obtained in a trial of the OX40 agonist ivuxolimab. The chain is built from TRBV2 and TRBJ2-7; no clear D gene. CDR3: CASSVTVNYEQYF. The CDR3 region has the DNA TGTGCCAGCAGTGTTACAGTAAACTACGAGCAGTACTTC.